The rows below give T cell receptor beta chains drawn from one sample of a study of blood T cells in healthy people across ages. MiXCR, applied by TCRdb to the 5' RACE reads, yields one record per CDR3 protein. The repertoire holds some 900,000 distinct CDR3 sequences, with around 26% as singletons. Sequenced input: blood. The receptors originated from a woman of 80 years or more in good health. CDR3s include the opening cysteine and the closing phenylalanine or tryptophan. A D gene is named only where the DNA matches it firmly. Some rows have no size entry. The others give once, few or many, or a class for an expanded clone.

size: NA; D: NA; J: TRBJ1-1; V: TRBV7-6; DNA: TGTGCCAGCAGCGACGGGGCGGGAACTTTCTTT; CDR3: CASSDGAGTFF
size: many; D: NA; J: TRBJ1-2; V: TRBV4-3; DNA: TGCGCCAGCAGTCAACCCCAGGCGGCGCGGGATGGCTACACCTTC; CDR3: CASSQPQAARDGYTF
size: many; D: TRBD2; J: TRBJ2-5; V: TRBV27; DNA: TGTGCCAGCAGTTTCGGAGCTAGCGGGGTCCACGGGACCCAGTACTTC; CDR3: CASSFGASGVHGTQYF
size: many; D: NA; J: TRBJ2-6; V: TRBV20-1; DNA: TGCAGTGCTAGAGATCTTGGGGTTGGGGCCAACGTCCTGACTTTC; CDR3: CSARDLGVGANVLTF
size: NA; D: TRBD1; J: TRBJ2-2; V: TRBV6-5; DNA: TGTGCCAGCAGACGAGGGACAGGGGGGGAATCCGGGGAGCTGTTTTTT; CDR3: CASRRGTGGESGELFF
size: many; D: TRBD1; J: TRBJ2-3; V: TRBV10-3; DNA: TGTGCCATCAGGGGGAAGGGACAGCACACAGATACGCAGTATTTT; CDR3: CAIRGKGQHTDTQYF
size: NA; D: NA; J: TRBJ1-2; V: TRBV3-1; DNA: TGTGCCAGCAGCCAGCACAGAGCTTATGACTACACCTTC; CDR3: CASSQHRAYDYTF
size: NA; D: TRBD2; J: TRBJ2-1; V: TRBV2; DNA: TGTGCCAGCAGTGAAGAGCGGGGTAGATATGAGCAGTTCTTC; CDR3: CASSEERGRYEQFF
size: many; D: NA; J: TRBJ1-2; V: TRBV9; DNA: TGTGCCAGCAGCGCCCATAACAGGGCCGGCTACACCTTC; CDR3: CASSAHNRAGYTF
size: many; D: TRBD1; J: TRBJ2-7; V: TRBV2; DNA: TGTGCCAGCAGTGAGATAAGACAGGGAATTGCCGAGCAGTACTTC; CDR3: CASSEIRQGIAEQYF
size: NA; D: NA; J: TRBJ2-7; V: TRBV6-6; DNA: TGTGCCAGCGGTTACCTTAGTAAGAATGAGCAGTACTTC; CDR3: CASGYLSKNEQYF
size: NA; D: TRBD1; J: TRBJ2-4; V: TRBV29-1; DNA: TGCAGCGTGGCGCGACAGGGGGCGGAGGAGCAGTACTTC; CDR3: CSVARQGAEEQYF
size: many; D: NA; J: TRBJ2-7; V: TRBV5-6; DNA: TGTGCCAGCAGCTTGAGATTAGCGGCGATAGTCTACGAGCAGTACTTC; CDR3: CASSLRLAAIVYEQYF
size: NA; D: NA; J: TRBJ2-5; V: TRBV7-9; DNA: TGTGCCAGCAGCTCCTCAGGGACGATAGAGACCCAGTACTTC; CDR3: CASSSSGTIETQYF
size: NA; D: TRBD1; J: TRBJ1-5; V: TRBV29-1; DNA: TGCAGCGTCGCACAGGGGGCAGACCAGCCCCAGCATTTT; CDR3: CSVAQGADQPQHF
size: many; D: TRBD1; J: TRBJ2-1; V: TRBV19; DNA: TGTGCCAGTAGCCCAGGGGGCTTTCGCTCCTACAATGAGCAGTTCTTC; CDR3: CASSPGGFRSYNEQFF
size: NA; D: NA; J: TRBJ2-2; V: TRBV27; DNA: TGTGCCAGCACCGTGGGGGGGGCGGTATTCGGCACCGGGGAGCTGTTTTTT; CDR3: CASTVGGAVFGTGELFF
size: many; D: NA; J: TRBJ1-2; V: TRBV9; DNA: TGTGCCAGCAGCCCCCATGCCCCGGGAGCTAACTATGGCTACACCTTC; CDR3: CASSPHAPGANYGYTF
size: NA; D: NA; J: TRBJ1-1; V: TRBV7-9; DNA: TGTGCCAGCAGTCCGCGAGGGGTGAGTCAAGCTTTCTTT; CDR3: CASSPRGVSQAFF
size: NA; D: NA; J: TRBJ1-2; V: TRBV9; DNA: TGTGCCAGCAGCGTAGCCCCCAGAGGGGGAACGAACTATGGCTACACCTTC; CDR3: CASSVAPRGGTNYGYTF
size: many; D: TRBD1; J: TRBJ2-4; V: TRBV7-2; DNA: TGTGCCAGCAGCTCCAGAGACAGGGATCTTTTAATAAACATTCAGTACTTC; CDR3: CASSSRDRDLLINIQYF
size: few; D: NA; J: TRBJ2-5; V: TRBV21-1; DNA: TGTGCCAGCAGCAAAGCGCGCAGGGGAACAGTCCAAGAGACCCAGTACTTC; CDR3: CASSKARRGTVQETQYF
size: NA; D: NA; J: TRBJ1-1; V: TRBV7-2; DNA: TGTGCCAGCAGCCCGGACGTTAGGACCACTGAAGCTTTCTTT; CDR3: CASSPDVRTTEAFF
size: NA; D: NA; J: TRBJ1-2; V: TRBV20-1; DNA: TGCAGTGCGGAGACAGCAAACTATGGCTACACCTTC; CDR3: CSAETANYGYTF
size: many; D: TRBD1; J: TRBJ1-6; V: TRBV7-9; DNA: TGTGCCAGCAGCGGAATGACAGGGGCCAATTCACCCCTCCACTTT; CDR3: CASSGMTGANSPLHF
size: many; D: TRBD1; J: TRBJ2-3; V: TRBV24-1; DNA: TGTGCCACCAGTGATTTGAGCGGGACAGGGAGCACAGATACGCAGTATTTT; CDR3: CATSDLSGTGSTDTQYF
size: NA; D: NA; J: TRBJ2-4; V: TRBV25-1; DNA: TGTGCCAGCAGTGAACGGGGGTGGGGAGAGCAGTACTTC; CDR3: CASSERGWGEQYF
size: few; D: NA; J: TRBJ2-2; V: TRBV20-1; DNA: TGCAGTGCTAGAGATCGGGCGACAGGCCTATCGAACACCGGGGAGCTGTTTTTT; CDR3: CSARDRATGLSNTGELFF
size: many; D: NA; J: TRBJ1-1; V: TRBV10-3; DNA: TGTGCCATCAGCCACACCGACCCACCGGGGACTGAAGCTTTCTTT; CDR3: CAISHTDPPGTEAFF
size: NA; D: TRBD2; J: TRBJ2-4; V: TRBV3-1; DNA: TGTGCCAGCAGCCAAACCCCAGCGGGGGGGCCCGGAAACATTCAGTACTTC; CDR3: CASSQTPAGGPGNIQYF
size: many; D: NA; J: TRBJ2-3; V: TRBV9; DNA: TGTGCCAGCAGCGTAGGATTAGCTACAGATACGCAGTATTTT; CDR3: CASSVGLATDTQYF
size: NA; D: NA; J: TRBJ2-3; V: TRBV10-1; DNA: TGCGCCAGCAGTGAGGGCAGGCGTTTCACCGCAGATACGCAGTATTTT; CDR3: CASSEGRRFTADTQYF
size: many; D: TRBD1; J: TRBJ1-6; V: TRBV7-2; DNA: TGTGCCAGCAGCTTAGGCGGGGACAGTTTCCTCTCCTATAATTCACCCCTCCACTTT; CDR3: CASSLGGDSFLSYNSPLHF
size: few; D: TRBD1; J: TRBJ1-5; V: TRBV6-1; DNA: TGTGCCAGCAGGTCCTACGGGGGACAGGTGATCTGGCAGCCCCAGCATTTT; CDR3: CASRSYGGQVIWQPQHF
size: NA; D: NA; J: TRBJ2-6; V: TRBV19; DNA: TGTGCCAGTAGTATACTCGGTAGTACATTCACTGGGGCCAACGTCCTGACTTTC; CDR3: CASSILGSTFTGANVLTF
size: many; D: NA; J: TRBJ1-1; V: TRBV6-5; DNA: TGTGCCAGCAGTTACGGGATCCAGAGGAACACTGAAGCTTTCTTT; CDR3: CASSYGIQRNTEAFF
size: many; D: NA; J: TRBJ2-4; V: TRBV20-1; DNA: TGCAGTGCTACCCTCCAGGGTGCCAAAAACATTCAGTACTTC; CDR3: CSATLQGAKNIQYF